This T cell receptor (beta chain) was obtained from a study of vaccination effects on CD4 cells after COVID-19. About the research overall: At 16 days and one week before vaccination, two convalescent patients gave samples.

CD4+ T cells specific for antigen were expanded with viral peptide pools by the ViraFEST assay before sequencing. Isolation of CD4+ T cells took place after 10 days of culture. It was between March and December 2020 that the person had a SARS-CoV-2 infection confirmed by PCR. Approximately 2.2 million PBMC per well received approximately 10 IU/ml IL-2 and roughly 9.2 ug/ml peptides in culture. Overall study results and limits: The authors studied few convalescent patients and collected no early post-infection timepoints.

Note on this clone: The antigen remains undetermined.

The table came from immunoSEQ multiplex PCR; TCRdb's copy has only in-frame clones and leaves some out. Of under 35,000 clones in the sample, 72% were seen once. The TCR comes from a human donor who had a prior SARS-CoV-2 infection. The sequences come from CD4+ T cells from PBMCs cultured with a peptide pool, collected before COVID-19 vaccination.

The CDR3 DNA sequence: TGTGCCAGCAGTGAGGGGGGAACAGGGGGCCCCTACAATGAGCAGTTCTTC. The encoded protein is CASSEGGTGGPYNEQFF. This chain connects TRBV25-1 to TRBJ2-1, with 9 bases that match TRBD1. With V trimmed by 3 bases and J by 2 bases, 8 bases remained unmatched. This CDR3 is 17 amino acids long. Germline assignment: CDR1 MGHDK and CDR2 SYGVNS.